The 7 T cell receptor beta chains given below trace back to one sample, sequenced in a study of graft-versus-host responses after intestinal transplantation. Sequencing used immunoSEQ multiplex PCR; TCRdb keeps in-frame clones, though not all of them. The table lists some 120,000 clones, over 85% of them singletons. These receptors are not linked to any known antigen. The sequencing here drew on unstimulated CD4+ T cells sorted from spleen or lymph node cells, taken before transplant. The receptors stem from a human donor who was the organ donor for an intestinal transplant.

The V gene is TRBV4-2, the J gene TRBJ1-1, with D hard to call. Germline V gene lookup returns CDR1 LGHNA and CDR2 YNFKEQ. The CDR3 is 13 amino acids. V gave up 0 bases and J gave up 2 bases, with 4 bases separating them. CDR3 in amino acids: CASSQEYNTEAFF. The DNA for the CDR3 is TGTGCCAGCAGCCAAGAGTATAACACTGAAGCTTTCTTT.

The gene calls are TRBV11-2 and TRBJ2-1; D gene uncertain. The germline CDR1 and CDR2 sequences are SGHAT and FQNNGV. CDR3 length equals 15 residues. V shed 4 bases and J shed 2 bases, with 12 bases lying between them. CDR3 nucleotide sequence: TGTGCCAGCAGCTCCGGGCTAGGCCCCTACAATGAGCAGTTCTTC. Translation: CASSSGLGPYNEQFF. Complete variable domain (other parts from reference TRBV11-2 and TRBJ2-1): EAGVAQSPRYKIIEKRQSVAFWCNPISGHATLYWYQQILGQGPKLLIQFQNNGVVDDSQLPKDRFSAERLKGVDSTLKIQPAKLEDSAVYLCASSSGLGPYNEQFFGPGTRLTVL.

V gene TRBV5-4 combines with J gene TRBJ2-2; 10 bases line up with TRBD2. Per germline, CDR1 SGHNT and CDR2 YYREEE (reference sequence). The ends lost 4 bases at V and 1 base at J; junction bases unmatched: 4. The CDR3 has 16 residues. The CDR3 loop reads CASSVGLAMNTGELFF. The CDR3 bases are TGTGCCAGCAGCGTGGGACTAGCGATGAACACCGGGGAGCTGTTTTTT.

V usage is TRBV7-2 and J usage is TRBJ1-2; 9 nucleotides agree with TRBD1. The V segment lost 5 bases and the J segment 8 bases; nucleotides outside the gene matches: 6. The CDR3 runs to 13 residues. The germline V gene encodes CDR1 SGHTA and CDR2 FQGNSA. The CDR3, as DNA: TGTGCCAGCAGCAGGAGGACAGGGGACGGCTACACCTTC. Its translation is CASSRRTGDGYTF.

The CDR3 DNA sequence: TGTGCCAGCAGCTTGGCGGGACGGACCCAAGAGACCCAGTACTTC. This translates into CASSLAGRTQETQYF. The chain recombines TRBV5-4 with TRBJ2-5, with D perhaps TRBD1 or TRBD2 (5 bases each). The ends were cut back, 0 bases at V and 1 base at J, with 10 bases in the middle. Germline V gene data show CDR1 as SGHNT and CDR2 as YYREEE (reference sequence). This CDR3 spans 15 amino acids.

This chain joins TRBV5-1 and TRBJ2-7; D not certain. The CDR3 has 15 amino acids. The germline V and J ends were trimmed by 0 bases and 2 bases, with 12 bases remaining between them. Per germline, CDR1 SGHRS and CDR2 YFSETQ. CDR3 DNA: TGCGCCAGCAGCTTGGTGGCAGTCGAAGCCTACGAGCAGTACTTC. Protein: CASSLVAVEAYEQYF.

The chain carries TRBV28 and TRBJ2-7; tentatively, D is TRBD1 (6 bases). This CDR3 comprises 14 residues. The germline V gene encodes CDR1 MDHEN and CDR2 SYDVKM. V was clipped by 6 bases and J by 0 bases, with 12 bases between them. CDR3 protein: CASRRQASSYEQYF. The DNA for the CDR3 is TGTGCCAGCAGGAGACAGGCATCCTCCTACGAGCAGTACTTC.